Sequencing of this T cell receptor beta chain was carried out in a study of blood T cell repertoires in COVID-19. Participants spanned ages about 18 to 100 years and resided in 20 to 30 US areas. Which cohort a participant joined came from the clinical history participants gave. Concerning this clone: Distinct nucleotide sequences in the sample also encode this CDR3.

Assay used: immunoSEQ multiplex PCR; TCRdb lists only in-frame clones, some missing. This repertoire shows 250,000 to 300,000 clones, roughly 91% found once; its top ten account for approximately 2.4%. V was pared by 0 bases and J by 1 base, with 11 bases between. The V gene's germline CDR1 is SGHRS and CDR2 YFSETQ. The CDR3 totals 16 residues. The J gene is TRBJ2-1, the V gene TRBV5-1, with D possibly TRBD2 on 6 matching bases. Sequencing was carried out using PBMCs or T cells enriched from blood (not recorded which). This receptor was identified in a woman in her 40s with acute COVID-19. CDR3 DNA: TGCGCCAGCAGCTTGGGAGGCGGGAATTCCTACAATGAGCAGTTCTTC. Translation gives CASSLGGGNSYNEQFF. The full variable domain, completed using reference TRBV5-1 and TRBJ2-1, is KAGVTQTPRYLIKTRGQQVTLSCSPISGHRSVSWYQQTPGQGLQFLFEYFSETQRNKGNFPGRFSGRQFSNSRSEMNVSTLELGDSALYLCASSLGGGNSYNEQFFGPGTRLTVL.